The 21 T cell receptor beta chains in this list originate from one sample, sequenced in a study of neurological immune-mediated disorders. Each CDR3 protein is one row after TCRdb ran MiXCR on the 5' RACE reads. The sample records roughly 34,000 distinct CDR3 sequences, approximately 4.5% being singletons. The sequencing sample was made of PBMCs. Receptors originate from a man between 18 and 29 years old in good health.

This clonotype was found many times. The chain carries TRBV20-1 and TRBJ2-3; the match to TRBD2 covers 9 bases. The CDR3 extends over 14 amino acids. Germline V lookup: CDR1 DFQATT, CDR2 SNEGSKA (reference sequence). V shed 7 bases and J 6 bases; nucleotides not matched to a gene: 11. The CDR3 reads CSVAGDLSRDTQYF. CDR3 nucleotides: TGCAGTGTAGCGGGGGACCTTAGCCGGGATACGCAGTATTTT.

In its sample, this clonotype was seen many times. This chain connects TRBV5-1 to TRBJ2-7; the D is unclear. This CDR3 is built from 13 residues. Germline V CDR1 and CDR2: SGHRS, YFSETQ. V lost 4 bases and J lost 1, with 9 bases in between. The CDR3 is CASSVAASYEQYF. Here the CDR3 DNA reads TGCGCCAGCAGCGTGGCAGCGTCCTACGAGCAGTACTTC.

The V and J genes are TRBV10-2 and TRBJ1-2, with 7 bases lining up with TRBD1. J gave up 6 bases and V 4 bases, and 5 bases lay outside the gene matches. Germline V lookup: CDR1 WSHSY, CDR2 SAAADI. The CDR3 sequence is 13 residues long. DNA for the CDR3: TGCGCCAGCAGTGGGGACAGATACCATGGCTACACCTTC. Translation gives CASSGDRYHGYTF.

Ten or more counts support this clonotype. The rearrangement uses TRBV29-1 and TRBJ1-5; 7 nucleotides agree with TRBD1. CDR1 and CDR2 (germline): SQVTM, ANQGSEA. The CDR3 contains 13 residues. The J segment lost 4 bases and the V segment lost 6 bases, leaving 6 bases of the junction unmatched. CDR3 sequence reads: CSVSGGRNQPQHF. CDR3 nucleotides: TGCAGCGTCTCAGGGGGTCGAAATCAGCCCCAGCATTTT.

Many counts were recorded for this clonotype. The V and J genes are TRBV7-9 and TRBJ1-2; TRBD1 might be the D (6 bases). V gave up 1 base and J gave up 1 base, with 13 bases separating them. Germline CDR1 SEHNR, CDR2 FQNEAQ (reference sequence). The CDR3 has 16 amino acids. The CDR3 reads CASSLVPGHGNYGYTF. The CDR3 region has the DNA TGTGCCAGCAGCTTAGTTCCGGGACATGGTAACTATGGCTACACCTTC.

This clonotype has ten or more counts. The rearrangement uses TRBV4-1 and TRBJ2-1; D not resolved. CDR3 length: 15 residues. Germline V gene data show CDR1 as MGHRA and CDR2 as YSYEKL. V was pared by 0 bases and J by 5 bases, with 11 bases between. The CDR3 region is CASSQEGLVHNEQFF. The CDR3 DNA sequence: TGCGCCAGCAGCCAAGAAGGATTAGTCCACAATGAGCAGTTCTTC.

The sample holds many counts of this clonotype. The rearrangement uses TRBV14 and TRBJ1-6; D ambiguous. V was shortened by 4 bases and J by 7 bases, with 8 bases between the two germline ends. The CDR3 has 13 amino acids. Germline V gene lookup returns CDR1 SGHDN and CDR2 FVKESK. In DNA, the CDR3 is TGTGCCAGCAGCCCACAACTCAATTCACCCCTCCACTTT. Translated, it gives CASSPQLNSPLHF.

Many counts were recorded for this clonotype. V is TRBV5-8 and J is TRBJ2-5; the D is unclear. The CDR3 sequence is 14 residues long. V gave up 2 bases and J gave up 5 bases, with 13 bases separating them. Germline CDR1 SGHTS, CDR2 YDEGEE. In DNA form, the CDR3 reads TGTGCCAGCAGCTTCCCGATCGGTGATGAGACCCAGTACTTC. Protein product: CASSFPIGDETQYF.

Many counts were recorded for this clonotype. The rearrangement joins TRBV20-1 to TRBJ1-2; the D gene is possibly TRBD1 (6 bases). Germline V gene lookup returns CDR1 DFQATT and CDR2 SNEGSKA (reference sequence). Trimming shortened V by 7 bases and J by 3 bases, and 15 bases separated the two germline ends. This CDR3 is 13 amino acids long. CDR3 DNA sequence: TGCAGTGTCTCGACAGGCCCCCACTATGGCTACACCTTC. Translation: CSVSTGPHYGYTF.

At least ten counts were recorded for this clonotype. The rearrangement uses TRBV12-3 or TRBV12-4 and TRBJ1-1; unclear D gene. This CDR3 region has 13 residues. V gave up 6 bases and J gave up 1 base, with 9 bases separating them. CDR3 loop: CASRQLRNTEAFF. CDR3 in DNA: TGTGCCAGCAGGCAGTTGAGGAACACTGAAGCTTTCTTT.

This clonotype was seen many times. The chain employs TRBV10-1 and TRBJ2-1, with D tentatively TRBD2 (7 bases). The CDR3 is 19 residues long. Between the trimmed V and J ends, which lost 3 bases and 0 bases, there was a span of 21 bases. Germline loops: CDR1 WNHNN, CDR2 SYGVQD (reference sequence). CDR3 loop: CASSEWGGSGEGSYNEQFF. In DNA form, the CDR3 reads TGCGCCAGCAGTGAATGGGGGGGCTCTGGGGAAGGCTCCTACAATGAGCAGTTCTTC.

This clonotype occurred many times. The chain carries TRBV5-1 and TRBJ1-2; weak D call: TRBD1 (6 bases). The V end lost 3 bases, the J end lost 3 bases, and 12 bases lay between the germline ends. CDR1 SGHRS and CDR2 YFSETQ come from the germline V gene. The CDR3 runs 14 residues. The CDR3 protein is CASSWTPGDYGYTF. CDR3 nucleotides: TGCGCCAGCAGCTGGACCCCAGGGGACTATGGCTACACCTTC.

This clonotype showed up many times. The rearrangement uses TRBV20-1 and TRBJ2-4, with 7 bases identical to TRBD1. Germline assignment: CDR1 DFQATT and CDR2 SNEGSKA (reference sequence). Unmatched junction bases numbered 6, after V lost 6 bases and J lost 4 bases. This CDR3 region has 13 residues. CDR3 sequence (DNA): TGCAGTGCAGCCGGGACAGCTAAAAACATTCAGTACTTC. Translated: CSAAGTAKNIQYF.

This clonotype was detected many times. This chain's CDR3 is CASSLSEGAYEQYF. The CDR3 DNA is TGTGCCAGCAGCTTAAGTGAGGGGGCCTACGAGCAGTACTTC. The chain couples TRBV7-6 to TRBJ2-7, with D possibly TRBD1 on 6 matching bases. Germline V gene lookup returns CDR1 SGHVS and CDR2 FNYEAQ. The CDR3 is 14 amino acids. V dropped 2 bases and J dropped 2 bases, with 10 bases sitting between them. Drawing the rest from reference TRBV7-6 and TRBJ2-7, the complete variable domain is GAGVSQSPRYKVTKRGQDVALRCDPISGHVSLYWYRQALGQGPEFLTYFNYEAQQDKSGLPNDRFSAERPEGSISTLTIQRTEQRDSAMYRCASSLSEGAYEQYFGPGTRLTVT.

This clonotype was observed at least ten times. CDR3 amino acids: CASSIGSHSLGGELFF. In DNA form, the CDR3 reads TGTGCCAGTAGTATAGGATCACACTCTCTGGGCGGGGAGCTGTTTTTT. This rearrangement joins TRBV19 to TRBJ2-2; no reliable D call. The CDR3 length is 16 residues. V lost 1 base and J lost 7, with 16 bases in between. CDR1 LNHDA and CDR2 SQIVND come from the germline V gene (reference sequence).

This clonotype was observed at least ten times. The chain recombines TRBV12-3 or TRBV12-4 with TRBJ1-5; D may be TRBD1 (6 bases). V lost 5 bases and J lost 3, with 8 bases in between. The CDR3 is 13 amino acids. CDR3 nucleotides: TGTGCCAGCAGTCGGACAGACAATCAGCCCCAGCATTTT. This translates into CASSRTDNQPQHF.

This clonotype was recorded at least ten times. A much larger clone lies a single base off, so this may be a read error. CDR3 bases: TGCAATGCTAGGGGGGCCAACTATGGCTACACCTTC. Amino acid sequence: CNARGANYGYTF. The rearrangement uses TRBV20-1 and TRBJ1-2, with D possibly matching TRBD1 (6 bases). The germline gives CDR1 DFQATT, CDR2 SNEGSKA (reference sequence). CDR3 length: 12 amino acids.

This clonotype appeared a few times. This rearrangement joins TRBV28 to TRBJ2-7; either TRBD1 or TRBD2 may fit D (5 bases each). The CDR3 totals 13 residues. Trimming stripped 7 bases from V and 6 bases from J, with 16 bases between. CDR1 is MDHEN, CDR2 SYDVKM, per germline. CDR3 nucleotide sequence: TGTGCCAGCAATACCCAAGGGACGGGCGAGCAGTACTTC. Translation: CASNTQGTGEQYF.

This clonotype has at least ten counts. The rearrangement links TRBV5-1 to TRBJ1-1; maybe TRBD1 (5 bases). The germline CDR1 and CDR2 sequences are SGHRS and YFSETQ. The CDR3 is 14 amino acids. V was clipped by 0 bases and J by 4 bases, with 10 bases between them. The CDR3 spells CASSLEGGATEAFF. For the CDR3, the DNA is TGCGCCAGCAGCTTGGAGGGAGGGGCCACTGAAGCTTTCTTT.

The sample holds many counts of this clonotype. The chain joins TRBV5-6 to TRBJ1-4; D is possibly TRBD1 (5 bases). The V end was cut by 4 bases, the J end by 5 bases, with 15 bases between. Germline CDR1 and CDR2: SGHDT and YYEEEE. The CDR3 has 15 amino acids. Here the CDR3 reads CASSPHPGTNEKLFF. CDR3 DNA: TGTGCCAGCAGCCCACATCCCGGGACGAATGAAAAACTGTTTTTT.

This clonotype was counted at least ten times. This rearrangement joins TRBV28 to TRBJ1-1; D remains unclear. This CDR3 has 13 residues. The germline V gene encodes CDR1 MDHEN and CDR2 SYDVKM. Trimming took off 4 bases at V and 11 bases at J, with 17 bases between the two ends. CDR3 in amino acids: CASSSSDGWHAFF. CDR3 sequence (DNA): TGTGCCAGCAGTTCCTCAGACGGATGGCATGCTTTCTTT.